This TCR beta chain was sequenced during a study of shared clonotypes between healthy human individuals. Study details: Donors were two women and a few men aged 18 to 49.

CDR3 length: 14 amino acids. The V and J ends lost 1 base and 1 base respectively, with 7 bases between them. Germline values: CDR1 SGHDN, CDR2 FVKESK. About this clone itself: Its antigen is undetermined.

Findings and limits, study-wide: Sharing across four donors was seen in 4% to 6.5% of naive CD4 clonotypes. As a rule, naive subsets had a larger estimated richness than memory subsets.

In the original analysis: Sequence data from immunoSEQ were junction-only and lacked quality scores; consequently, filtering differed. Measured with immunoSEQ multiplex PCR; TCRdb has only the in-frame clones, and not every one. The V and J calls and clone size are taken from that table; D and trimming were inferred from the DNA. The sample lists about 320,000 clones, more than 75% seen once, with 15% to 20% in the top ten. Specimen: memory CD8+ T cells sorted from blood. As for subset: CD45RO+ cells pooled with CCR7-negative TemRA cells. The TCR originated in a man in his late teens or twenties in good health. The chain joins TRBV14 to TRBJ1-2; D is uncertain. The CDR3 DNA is TGTGCCAGCAGCCAAGTTGGGATTAACTATGGCTACACCTTC. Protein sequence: CASSQVGINYGYTF.